A single sample is the source of the 3 T cell receptor beta chains below, sequenced in a study of blood T cell repertoires in COVID-19. The assay was immunoSEQ multiplex PCR, and TCRdb's table has in-frame clones only and misses some. The profile covers 130,000 to 150,000 clones, with roughly four fifths appearing a single time and around 6.8% taken by the ten largest. The sequencing input was peripheral blood. These TCRs come from a human donor in a cohort sampled during active COVID-19.

This chain connects TRBV19 to TRBJ1-1, with a possible D match to TRBD1 (6 bases). Germline CDR1 and CDR2: LNHDA and SQIVND (reference sequence). The V and J ends lost 3 bases and 4 bases respectively, with 12 bases between them. The CDR3 runs to 14 residues. Here the CDR3 DNA reads TGTGCCAGTAGTATGCGGGGGGCGCCCACTGAAGCTTTCTTT. It codes for CASSMRGAPTEAFF.

The chain is built from TRBV28 and TRBJ1-2; 9 bases match TRBD1. Germline CDR1 MDHEN, CDR2 SYDVKM. Trimming at V came to 5 bases and at J to 5 bases, leaving 6 bases not matched to a gene. This CDR3 has 14 amino acids. CDR3: CASSPTGTGYGYTF. The CDR3 bases are TGTGCCAGCAGTCCAACCGGGACAGGGTATGGCTACACCTTC.

This chain links TRBV19 with TRBJ2-1; TRBD2 matches at 16 bases. This CDR3 region has 20 residues. The V gene's germline CDR1 is LNHDA and CDR2 SQIVND (reference sequence). The ends lost 9 bases at V and 4 bases at J; junction bases unmatched: 18. In DNA form, the CDR3 reads TGTGCCAGCGCCTTTGCCGGGACTAGCGGGGGGGTAAACCGGTACAATGAGCAGTTCTTC. The encoded protein is CASAFAGTSGGVNRYNEQFF.